The 8 T cell receptor beta chains listed next were all sequenced from one sample in a study of early T cells in non-severe SARS-CoV-2 infection. TCRdb fed the 5' RACE reads into MiXCR, producing one record per CDR3 protein. This table holds about 52,000 distinct CDR3 sequences, roughly 9.6% found once. The source material was whole blood. Receptor source: an adult who was a healthcare worker with PCR-confirmed SARS-CoV-2 infection or an uninfected control (not recorded which).

This clonotype was recorded many times. J is TRBJ1-4 and V is TRBV29-1, with D possibly matching TRBD1 (5 bases). The CDR3 contains 15 residues. Germline loops: CDR1 SQVTM, CDR2 ANQGSEA. V lost 7 bases to trimming and J lost 7 bases, with 22 bases between them. The CDR3 coding sequence is TGCAGCGCCAAGGTGCAGGGCGGAGTTAGTGAAAAACTGTTTTTT. Translated, it gives CSAKVQGGVSEKLFF.

This clonotype has a count of ten or more. The gene calls are TRBV6-4 and TRBJ2-6; no definite D call. V dropped 3 bases and J dropped 1 base, with 7 bases sitting between them. The germline gives CDR1 MRHNA, CDR2 SNTAGT. CDR3 length: 15 amino acids. The CDR3 sequence: CASSDKASGANVLTF. The CDR3 region has the DNA TGTGCCAGCAGTGATAAGGCTTCTGGGGCCAACGTCCTGACTTTC.

This clonotype was seen at least ten times. The chain employs TRBV11-2 and TRBJ2-1; D is undetermined. Germline V gives CDR1 SGHAT, CDR2 FQNNGV. This CDR3 is 12 amino acids long. The V and J ends lost 5 bases and 6 bases respectively, with 8 bases between them. This CDR3 reads CASSLTRNEQFF. For the CDR3, the DNA is TGTGCCAGCAGCCTAACCCGCAATGAGCAGTTCTTC.

This clonotype was observed many times. This chain links TRBV6-5 with TRBJ1-2, with 12 bases fitting TRBD1. Germline assignment: CDR1 MNHEY and CDR2 SVGAGI. There are 16 residues in the CDR3. V gave up 1 base and J gave up 5 bases; unmatched junction bases: 5. CDR3 in amino acids: CASSYWGQGASYGYTF. CDR3 DNA: TGTGCCAGCAGTTACTGGGGACAGGGGGCGAGTTATGGCTACACCTTC.

This clonotype was seen more than once but under ten times. The rearrangement joins TRBV7-2 to TRBJ2-3; 7 bases fit TRBD1. The CDR3 loop spans 13 amino acids. V gave up 10 bases and J gave up 4 bases; unmatched junction bases: 8. Germline assignment: CDR1 SGHTA and CDR2 FQGNSA. The CDR3 nucleotides read TGTGCCACCCTAGAGGGGGCCTCAGATACGCAGTATTTT. Residues: CATLEGASDTQYF.

This clonotype was counted at least ten times. The chain couples TRBV3-1 to TRBJ2-7; D remains unclear. CDR1 is LGHDT, CDR2 YNNKEL, per germline (reference sequence). Trimming left V 3 bases short and J 1 base short, with 4 bases between. This CDR3 contains 12 residues. CDR3 coding DNA: TGTGCCAGCAGCCAGGGATCCTACGAGCAGTACTTC. It specifies CASSQGSYEQYF.

This clonotype was counted only a few times. This rearrangement joins TRBV12-3 or TRBV12-4 to TRBJ2-7, with D uncertain. This CDR3 region has 14 residues. The V end lost 3 bases, the J end lost 0 bases, and 9 bases lay between the germline ends. DNA of the CDR3: TGTGCCAGCAGTTTTTTGGGGTCCTCCTACGAGCAGTACTTC. This encodes CASSFLGSSYEQYF.

The chain carries TRBV6-5 and TRBJ2-2; D not resolved. Deletions cut 3 bases from V and 0 bases from J, with 11 bases between. CDR3 length: 16 amino acids. Germline V lookup: CDR1 MNHEY, CDR2 SVGAGI. CDR3 in DNA: TGTGCCAGCAGTTATTCCCCCCGAACGAACACCGGGGAGCTGTTTTTT. As protein: CASSYSPRTNTGELFF.